The 4 T cell receptor beta chains below all came from one sample that was sequenced in a study of cytomegalovirus exposure and HLA in healthy donors. PCR involved 60 Vbeta and 13 Jbeta primers. Sequencing was performed with immunoSEQ multiplex PCR; in TCRdb, only in-frame clones are kept and a portion is missing. With 35,000 to 45,000 clones in the sample, the ten largest clones hold more than 5.5%. Sequencing used PBMCs. These receptors all come from a man in his thirties or forties in good health and CMV-seronegative.

On this clone itself: Sequence at one end of the junction differs from germline and may be a read error. The chain carries TRBV29-1 and TRBJ1-2, with 8 bases aligning to TRBD1. The CDR3 consists of 11 residues. Germline V gene data show CDR1 as SQVTM and CDR2 as ANQGSEA. CDR3 in DNA: TGCAGCGTTTTGACAGGGGACGGCTACACCTTT. Encoded protein: CSVLTGDGYTF.

The chain combines TRBV11-2 with TRBJ2-7, with D perhaps TRBD1 (5 bases). CDR3 length equals 15 residues. V lost 6 bases and J lost 0, with 15 bases in between. Germline-derived CDR1 and CDR2 are SGHAT and FQNNGV. The chain's CDR3 is CASRIPDSHSYEQYF. The CDR3 region has the DNA TGTGCCAGCAGGATTCCAGACAGCCACTCCTACGAGCAGTACTTC.

CDR3 residues: CAWSWDRGDNEQFF. CDR3 bases: TGTGCCTGGAGCTGGGACAGGGGCGACAATGAGCAGTTCTTC. This chain joins TRBV30 and TRBJ2-1, with 10 bases aligning to TRBD1. The CDR3 runs to 14 residues. J gave up 5 bases and V 3 bases, and 4 bases lay outside the gene matches. Germline V gene data show CDR1 as GTSNPN and CDR2 as SVGIG (reference sequence).

This chain connects TRBV29-1 to TRBJ2-2; no clear D gene. V was clipped by 7 bases and J by 5 bases, with 11 bases between them. In germline, CDR1 is SQVTM, CDR2 ANQGSEA. The CDR3 runs 12 residues. DNA for the CDR3: TGCAGCGCTGTTCTACTTACCGGGGAGCTGTTTTTT. The encoded protein is CSAVLLTGELFF.